The entry below describes one T cell receptor beta chain. Germline-derived CDR1 and CDR2 are MNHEY and SVGAGI. This CDR3 contains 15 residues. Regarding donors, all were healthy bone marrow donors. This sample stems from a study of cytomegalovirus exposure and HLA in healthy donors. The PCR had 60 Vbeta and 13 Jbeta primers. TCRdb keeps only in-frame clones here, not all; method: immunoSEQ multiplex PCR. The sample yields under 250,000 clones, around 83% seen once. The rearrangement links TRBV6-5 to TRBJ2-5; 9 bases are a match to TRBD2. The J call may be faulty, since TRBJ2-7 better matches the DNA end. Sequences were obtained from PBMCs. The sequence derives from a woman in her thirties or forties in good health and CMV-seronegative. Here the CDR3 reads CASSLRLADTYEQYF. As DNA, the CDR3 is TGTGCCAGCAGCCTCCGACTAGCGGACACCTACGAGCAGTACTTC.